The 17 T cell receptor beta chains below all came from one sample that was sequenced in a study of T cell repertoires in cytomegalovirus infection. TCRdb reprocessed the reads via MiXCR and lists one record per CDR3 protein. In the table there are hundreds of thousands of distinct CDR3 sequences, 35% to 45% of which are singletons. Sequencing was carried out using PBMCs. The receptors here all came from a human donor in good health (CMV status not recorded). Some clones in this sample may be carry-over from other donors' samples.

The chain employs TRBV6-5 and TRBJ2-1; 9 bases are shared with TRBD1. Germline V gene lookup returns CDR1 MNHEY and CDR2 SVGAGI. V lost 6 bases, J lost 3 bases, and 12 bases stayed unmatched. The CDR3 contains 17 residues. As DNA, the CDR3 is TGTGCCAGCAGAGCCACTCGGACAGGGGACATCTACAATGAGCAGTTCTTC. Residues: CASRATRTGDIYNEQFF.

The genes are TRBV7-6 and TRBJ2-1; D ambiguous. Germline assignment: CDR1 SGHVS and CDR2 FNYEAQ. The CDR3 is made up of 16 amino acids. Trimming removed 5 bases from V and 0 bases from J, with 14 bases in between. CDR3 sequence: CASSPPRPSSYNEQFF. The CDR3 bases are TGTGCCAGCAGCCCCCCGCGCCCGAGCTCCTACAATGAGCAGTTCTTC.

The chain employs TRBV20-1 and TRBJ2-3; D unclear. The V gene's germline CDR1 is DFQATT and CDR2 SNEGSKA (reference sequence). Trimming stripped 0 bases from V and 4 bases from J, with 20 bases between. The CDR3 loop spans 17 amino acids. In nucleotides, the CDR3 is TGCAGTGCTAGAGATAATCGCGTCCAGTTAAAATCAGATACGCAGTATTTT. Translating it yields CSARDNRVQLKSDTQYF.

The chain recombines TRBV15 with TRBJ2-7; 7 bases line up with TRBD1. Germline loops: CDR1 LNHNV, CDR2 YYDKDF (reference sequence). V shed 0 bases, J shed 0 bases, and the junction held 11 bases outside the gene matches. There are 18 residues in the CDR3. Here the CDR3 DNA reads TGTGCCACCAGCAGAGATAACTGGGGCCAGGGGGTCTCCTACGAGCAGTACTTC. It codes for CATSRDNWGQGVSYEQYF.

In this sample, this clonotype turned up a few times. The rearrangement joins TRBV11-2 to TRBJ2-3, with no clear D. The CDR3 is 12 amino acids. Trimming pared 5 bases from V and 14 bases from J, leaving 17 bases between. The germline V gene has CDR1 SGHAT and CDR2 FQNNGV. This CDR3 is CASSGVADRGYF. Here the CDR3 DNA reads TGTGCCAGCAGCGGCGTGGCGGACCGCGGGTATTTT.

This clonotype has a handful of counts. The V call is TRBV28, the J call TRBJ2-1, with TRBD2 matching 9 bases. The ends lost 6 bases at V and 9 bases at J; junction bases unmatched: 12. The CDR3 length is 15 residues. Germline V gene data show CDR1 as MDHEN and CDR2 as SYDVKM. The CDR3 spells CASSLAVAGEGEQFF. DNA of the CDR3: TGTGCCAGCAGCCTTGCGGTAGCGGGAGAGGGTGAGCAGTTCTTC.

In the case of this clonotype: The CDR3 carries no conserved terminal phenylalanine or tryptophan, so it likely arises from a read error. DNA of the CDR3: TGTGCCAGCAGTACGCGGACTAGCGGGAGGACAGATACGCAGTATTGT. The encoded protein is CASSTRTSGRTDTQYC. This chain links TRBV12-3 or TRBV12-4 with TRBJ2-3, with 14 bases identical to TRBD2. The CDR3 covers 16 residues. V shed 5 bases and J 3 bases; nucleotides not matched to a gene: 4.

This clonotype has just one count. The chain carries TRBV7-8 and TRBJ2-2; D remains ambiguous. The CDR3 extends over 15 amino acids. Germline-derived CDR1 and CDR2 are SGHVS and FQNEAQ. Trimming took off 1 base at V and 5 bases at J, with 11 bases between the two ends. CDR3 sequence reads: CASSLDPATTGELFF. The CDR3 nucleotides read TGTGCCAGCAGCTTAGACCCAGCAACTACCGGGGAGCTGTTTTTT.

The chain couples TRBV7-9 to TRBJ2-1; no definite D call. CDR1 is SEHNR, CDR2 FQNEAQ, per germline (reference sequence). The CDR3 length is 11 residues. Between the trimmed V and J ends, which lost 10 bases and 9 bases, there was a span of 13 bases. The CDR3 bases are TGTGCCATCTCCTCGATGGGTGAGCAGTTCTTC. Its translation is CAISSMGEQFF.

This clonotype was counted between two and nine times. V is TRBV20-1 and J is TRBJ2-7; no clear D. Trimming took 6 bases from V and 3 from J, leaving 9 bases between them. Germline-derived CDR1 and CDR2 are DFQATT and SNEGSKA (reference sequence). CDR3 length: 11 amino acids. The CDR3: CSALDGYEQYF. The CDR3 DNA reads as TGCAGTGCCCTGGACGGCTACGAGCAGTACTTC.

This clonotype has only a few counts. This rearrangement joins TRBV14 to TRBJ2-7; D unclear. Trimming cost V 1 base and J 3 bases, with 7 bases left between them. The CDR3 runs 13 residues. Germline V gene sequence: CDR1 SGHDN, CDR2 FVKESK. The CDR3 protein is CASSQGRYYEQYF. CDR3 in DNA: TGTGCCAGCAGCCAAGGGCGTTACTACGAGCAGTACTTC.

In nucleotides, the CDR3 is TGCAGTGCCCAAGAGGAGAGCACAGATACGCAGCATTTT. Translating gives CSAQEESTDTQHF. The chain uses TRBV20-1 and TRBJ2-3; D remains ambiguous. The DNA end is more similar to TRBJ1-5, so the J call may be wrong. Germline values: CDR1 DFQATT, CDR2 SNEGSKA (reference sequence). The CDR3 is 13 residues long.

This clonotype was detected only once. The rearrangement joins TRBV7-3 to TRBJ2-1; TRBD1 or TRBD2 may be the D gene (5 bases each). V was cut by 5 bases and J by 6 bases, with 14 bases left in between. Germline CDR1 and CDR2: SGHTA and FQGTGA. The CDR3 length is 14 residues. CDR3 DNA: TGTGCCAGCAGCCGGGACCGCGACTCCAATGAGCAGTTCTTC. Translating gives CASSRDRDSNEQFF.

This clonotype appeared a single time. The V and J genes are TRBV28 and TRBJ2-7; D is undetermined. In germline, CDR1 is MDHEN, CDR2 SYDVKM. V dropped 3 bases and J dropped 4 bases, with 19 bases sitting between them. The CDR3 is 16 amino acids. CDR3 in amino acids: CASSFSTGELEYEQYF. DNA for the CDR3: TGTGCCAGCAGTTTTTCCACCGGCGAGCTGGAATACGAGCAGTACTTC.

This clonotype turned up a few times. V is TRBV28 and J is TRBJ2-5; TRBD1 might be the D (6 bases). Germline V lookup: CDR1 MDHEN, CDR2 SYDVKM. This CDR3 contains 16 residues. Between the trimmed V and J ends, which lost 5 bases and 4 bases, there was a span of 20 bases. The CDR3 loop is CASSQLTPGQRETQYF. Written as DNA, the CDR3 is TGTGCCAGCAGTCAACTGACTCCGGGACAACGAGAGACCCAGTACTTC.

The V and J genes are TRBV20-1 and TRBJ1-4; 8 bases align to TRBD1. Unmatched junction bases numbered 10, after V lost 5 bases and J lost 8 bases. Germline values: CDR1 DFQATT, CDR2 SNEGSKA (reference sequence). The CDR3 is 14 amino acids. The CDR3 is CSASDRGMREKLFF. The CDR3 region has the DNA TGCAGTGCTTCTGACAGGGGTATGAGGGAAAAACTGTTTTTT.

The J gene is TRBJ2-7, the V gene TRBV7-2; tentative D call: TRBD2 (5 bases). This CDR3 is 14 amino acids long. V lost 2 bases to trimming and J lost 6 bases, with 14 bases between them. The germline V gene has CDR1 SGHTA and CDR2 FQGNSA. The CDR3: CASSLMVAAGEQYF. The DNA of the CDR3 is TGTGCCAGCAGCTTAATGGTTGCGGCGGGCGAGCAGTACTTC. Based on the CDR3 plus reference TRBV7-2 and TRBJ2-7, the full variable domain is GAGVSQSPSNKVTEKGKDVELRCDPISGHTALYWYRQSLGQGLEFLIYFQGNSAPDKSGLPSDRFSAERTGGSVSTLTIQRTQQEDSAVYLCASSLMVAAGEQYFGPGTRLTVT.